This paragraph reports one T cell receptor (beta chain). This entry belongs to a study of shared clonotypes between healthy human individuals. Germline lookup yields CDR1 SGHRS and CDR2 YFSETQ. The CDR3 sequence is 14 residues long. Between the trimmed V and J ends, which lost 0 bases and 3 bases, there was a span of 10 bases. Amplification in unsorted PBMC replicate PCRs started from roughly 330 ng DNA, which equals approximately 28,000 T cell genomes. The method was immunoSEQ multiplex PCR; TCRdb's version includes in-frame clones alone and lacks a portion of them. The sample holds approximately 480,000 clones; roughly 85% are singletons and the top ten take around 13%.

V and J are TRBV5-1 and TRBJ2-7; possibly TRBD1 or TRBD2 for D (5 bases each). The sample comprised PBMCs. The receptor was derived from a middle-aged woman in good health. Some clones in this sample may be carry-over from other donors' samples. The CDR3 DNA reads TGCGCCAGCAGCTTGGGGGACGGTTACTACGAGCAGTACTTC. It translates to CASSLGDGYYEQYF.